This T cell receptor (beta chain) was sequenced in a study of tumor and adjacent non-tumor tissue in lung cancer. Study-wide background: Stage I to III disease affected about ten men and roughly five women aged about 30 to 85. Study results and caveats: Top 100 clones took a larger repertoire share in normal lung.

The library came from three nested PCR rounds adapted from ARM-PCR protocols. TCRdb fed the multiplex PCR reads into MiXCR, producing one record per CDR3 protein. The table shows 90,000 to 130,000 distinct CDR3 sequences, with about 87% occurring only once. No cell sorting was done before RNA was extracted from the tissue. Points on this clonotype: Its antigen is still unknown.

V lost 0 bases, J lost 7 bases, and 18 bases lay in between. Germline V gene sequence: CDR1 MNHEY, CDR2 SVGAGI. The CDR3 spans 16 residues. Sequences were obtained from lung tumor tissue. The chain carries TRBV6-5 and TRBJ1-2; D is perhaps TRBD1 (6 bases). The clonotype originates from a man between 65 and 79 years old with non-small cell lung cancer. The CDR3 region is CASSYSGTWQLSGYTF. The CDR3 bases are TGTGCCAGCAGTTACTCCGGGACATGGCAGTTGAGTGGCTACACCTTC.